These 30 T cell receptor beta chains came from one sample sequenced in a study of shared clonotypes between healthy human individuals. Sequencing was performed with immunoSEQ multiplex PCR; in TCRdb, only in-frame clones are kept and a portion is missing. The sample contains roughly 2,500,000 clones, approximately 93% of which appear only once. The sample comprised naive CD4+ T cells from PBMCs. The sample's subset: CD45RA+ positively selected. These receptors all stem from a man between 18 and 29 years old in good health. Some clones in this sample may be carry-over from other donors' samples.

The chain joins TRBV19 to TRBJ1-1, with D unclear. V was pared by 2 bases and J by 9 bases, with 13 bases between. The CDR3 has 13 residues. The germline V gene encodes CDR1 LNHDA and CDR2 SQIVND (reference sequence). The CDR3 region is CASSILGGRKAFF. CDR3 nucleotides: TGTGCCAGTAGTATATTAGGAGGTCGGAAAGCTTTCTTT.

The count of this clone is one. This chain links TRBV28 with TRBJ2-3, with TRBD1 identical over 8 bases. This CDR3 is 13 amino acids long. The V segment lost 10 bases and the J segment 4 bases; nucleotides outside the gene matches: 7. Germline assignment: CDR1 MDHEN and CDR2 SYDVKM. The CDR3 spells CATLGQAPDTQYF. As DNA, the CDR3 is TGTGCCACCCTGGGACAGGCTCCAGATACGCAGTATTTT.

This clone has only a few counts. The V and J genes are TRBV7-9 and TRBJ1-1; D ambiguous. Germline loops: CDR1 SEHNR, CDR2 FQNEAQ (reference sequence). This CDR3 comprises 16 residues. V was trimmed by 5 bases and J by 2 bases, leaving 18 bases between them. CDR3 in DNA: TGTGCCAGCAGCCCCGGCTGGGCAGAGAGCAACACTGAAGCTTTCTTT. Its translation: CASSPGWAESNTEAFF.

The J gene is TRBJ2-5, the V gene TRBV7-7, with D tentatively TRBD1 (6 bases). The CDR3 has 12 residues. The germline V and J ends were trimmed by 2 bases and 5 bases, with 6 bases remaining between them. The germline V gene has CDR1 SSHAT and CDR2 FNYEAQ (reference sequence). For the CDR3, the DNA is TGTGCCAGCAGCTTAAGGGGGGAGACCCAGTACTTC. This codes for CASSLRGETQYF.

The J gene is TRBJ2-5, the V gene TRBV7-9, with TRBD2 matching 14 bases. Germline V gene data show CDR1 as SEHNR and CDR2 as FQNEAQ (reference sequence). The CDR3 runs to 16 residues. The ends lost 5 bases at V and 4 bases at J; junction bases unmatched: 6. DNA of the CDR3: TGTGCCAGCAGCGCGCCGGGACTAGCGGGAGTAGAGACCCAGTACTTC. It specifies CASSAPGLAGVETQYF.

DNA for the CDR3: TGTGCCAGCAGCTTGTGGGGGGTTAACGAAAAACTGTTTTTT. Its translation: CASSLWGVNEKLFF. The gene calls are TRBV28 and TRBJ1-4, with D perhaps TRBD1 (5 bases). The V gene lost 6 bases and the J gene lost 8 bases, with 16 bases spanning the gap. The germline CDR1 and CDR2 sequences are MDHEN and SYDVKM. This CDR3 has 14 amino acids. The full variable domain, in which reference TRBV28 and TRBJ1-4 provide the parts outside the CDR3, is DVKVTQSSRYLVKRTGEKVFLECVQDMDHENMFWYRQDPGLGLRLIYFSYDVKMKEKGDIPEGYSVSREKKERFSLILESASTNQTSMYLCASSLWGVNEKLFFGSGTQLSVL.

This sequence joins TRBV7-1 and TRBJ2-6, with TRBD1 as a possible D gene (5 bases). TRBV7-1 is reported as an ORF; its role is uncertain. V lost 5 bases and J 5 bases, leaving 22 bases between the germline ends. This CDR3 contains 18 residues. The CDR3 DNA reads TGTGCCAGCAGCCCCCCAGTTCACGGACAAAGTCGGGCCAACGTCCTGACTTTC. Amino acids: CASSPPVHGQSRANVLTF.

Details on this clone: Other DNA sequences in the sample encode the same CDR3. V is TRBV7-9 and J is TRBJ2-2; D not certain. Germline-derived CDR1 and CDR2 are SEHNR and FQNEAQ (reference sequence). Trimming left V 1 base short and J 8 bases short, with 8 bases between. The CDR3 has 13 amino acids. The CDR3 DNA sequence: TGTGCCAGCAGCTTAGAGGGTACGGGGGAGCTGTTTTTT. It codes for CASSLEGTGELFF.

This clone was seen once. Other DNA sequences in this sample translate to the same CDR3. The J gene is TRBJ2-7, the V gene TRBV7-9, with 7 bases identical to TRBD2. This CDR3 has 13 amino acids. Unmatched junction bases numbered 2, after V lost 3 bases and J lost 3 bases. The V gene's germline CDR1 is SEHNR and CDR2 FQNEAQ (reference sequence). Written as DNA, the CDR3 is TGTGCCAGCAGCTTGGGGGGGTACTACGAGCAGTACTTC. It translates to CASSLGGYYEQYF.

CDR3 in DNA: TGTGCCAGCAGTTTATCGGGCCGCGCTCAAGCTTTCTTT. The encoded protein is CASSLSGRAQAFF. V usage is TRBV28 and J usage is TRBJ1-1, with D uncertain. CDR1 MDHEN and CDR2 SYDVKM come from the germline V gene. The V and J ends lost 1 base and 9 bases respectively, with 12 bases between them. CDR3 length: 13 amino acids.

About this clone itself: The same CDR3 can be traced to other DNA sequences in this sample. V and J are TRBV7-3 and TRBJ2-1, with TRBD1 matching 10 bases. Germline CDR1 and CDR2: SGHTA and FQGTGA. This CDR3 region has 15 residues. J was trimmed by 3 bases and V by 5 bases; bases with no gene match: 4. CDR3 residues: CASSPGQGNYNEQFF. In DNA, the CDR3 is TGTGCCAGCAGCCCGGGACAGGGGAACTACAATGAGCAGTTCTTC.

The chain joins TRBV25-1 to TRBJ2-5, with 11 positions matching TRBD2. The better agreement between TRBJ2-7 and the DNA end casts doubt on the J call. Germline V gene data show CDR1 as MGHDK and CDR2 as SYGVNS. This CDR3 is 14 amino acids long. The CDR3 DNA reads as TGTGCCAGCAGTGTTAGCGGGAGGGCCTACGAGCAGTACTTC. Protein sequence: CASSVSGRAYEQYF.

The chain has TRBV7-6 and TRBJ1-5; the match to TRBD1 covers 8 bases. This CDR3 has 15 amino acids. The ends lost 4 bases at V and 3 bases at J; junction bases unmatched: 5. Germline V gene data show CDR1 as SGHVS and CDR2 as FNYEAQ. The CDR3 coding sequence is TGTGCCAGCAGCTCTAGGACAGGGAACAATCAGCCCCAGCATTTT. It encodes CASSSRTGNNQPQHF.

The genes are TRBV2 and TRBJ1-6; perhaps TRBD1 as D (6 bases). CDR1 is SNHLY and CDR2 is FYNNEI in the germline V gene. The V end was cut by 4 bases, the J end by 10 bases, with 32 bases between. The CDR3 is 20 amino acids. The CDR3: CASSVNSFRGVGDRGSPLHF. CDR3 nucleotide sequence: TGTGCCAGCAGTGTCAACAGTTTCAGGGGAGTGGGAGATCGTGGATCACCCCTCCACTTT. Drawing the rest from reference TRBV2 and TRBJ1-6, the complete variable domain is EPEVTQTPSHQVTQMGQEVILRCVPISNHLYFYWYRQILGQKVEFLVSFYNNEISEKSEIFDDQFSVERPDGSNFTLKIRSTKLEDSAMYFCASSVNSFRGVGDRGSPLHFGNGTRLTVT.

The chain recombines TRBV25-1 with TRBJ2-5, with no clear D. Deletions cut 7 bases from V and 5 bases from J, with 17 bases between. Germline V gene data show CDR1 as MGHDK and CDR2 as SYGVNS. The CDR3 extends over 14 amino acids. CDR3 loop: CASTNDLTAETQYF. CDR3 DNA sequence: TGTGCCAGCACCAATGACTTGACTGCGGAGACCCAGTACTTC.

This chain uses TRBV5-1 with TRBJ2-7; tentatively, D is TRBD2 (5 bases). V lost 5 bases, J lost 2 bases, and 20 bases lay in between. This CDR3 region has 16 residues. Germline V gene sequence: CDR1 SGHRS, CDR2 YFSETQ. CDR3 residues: CASRREITVAAYEQYF. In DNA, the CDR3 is TGCGCCAGCAGACGGGAAATCACAGTAGCTGCCTACGAGCAGTACTTC.

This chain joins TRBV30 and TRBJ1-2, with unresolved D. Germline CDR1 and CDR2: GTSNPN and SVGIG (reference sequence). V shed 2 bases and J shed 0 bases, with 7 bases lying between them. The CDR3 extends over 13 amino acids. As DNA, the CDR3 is TGTGCCTGGAGTAAAGGTACTAACTATGGCTACACCTTC. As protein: CAWSKGTNYGYTF.

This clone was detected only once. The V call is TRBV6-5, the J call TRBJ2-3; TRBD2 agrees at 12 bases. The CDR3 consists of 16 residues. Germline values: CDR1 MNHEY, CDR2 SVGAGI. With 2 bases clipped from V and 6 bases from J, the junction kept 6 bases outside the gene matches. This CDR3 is CASSYRLAGALDTQYF. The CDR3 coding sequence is TGTGCCAGCAGTTACAGACTAGCGGGAGCCTTGGATACGCAGTATTTT.

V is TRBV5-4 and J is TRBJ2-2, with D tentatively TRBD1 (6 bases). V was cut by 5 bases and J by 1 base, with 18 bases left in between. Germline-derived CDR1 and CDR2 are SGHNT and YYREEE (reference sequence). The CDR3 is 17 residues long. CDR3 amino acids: CASSSPGRGLNTGELFF. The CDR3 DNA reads TGTGCCAGCAGTTCCCCGGGCAGGGGCCTGAACACCGGGGAGCTGTTTTTT.

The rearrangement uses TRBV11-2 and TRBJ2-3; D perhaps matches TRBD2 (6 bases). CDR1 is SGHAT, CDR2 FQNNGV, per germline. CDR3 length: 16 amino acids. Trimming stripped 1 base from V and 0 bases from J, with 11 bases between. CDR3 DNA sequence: TGTGCCAGCAGCTTAGTTAGCGGTGCTAGCACAGATACGCAGTATTTT. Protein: CASSLVSGASTDTQYF. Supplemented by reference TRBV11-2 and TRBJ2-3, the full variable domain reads EAGVAQSPRYKIIEKRQSVAFWCNPISGHATLYWYQQILGQGPKLLIQFQNNGVVDDSQLPKDRFSAERLKGVDSTLKIQPAKLEDSAVYLCASSLVSGASTDTQYFGPGTRLTVL.

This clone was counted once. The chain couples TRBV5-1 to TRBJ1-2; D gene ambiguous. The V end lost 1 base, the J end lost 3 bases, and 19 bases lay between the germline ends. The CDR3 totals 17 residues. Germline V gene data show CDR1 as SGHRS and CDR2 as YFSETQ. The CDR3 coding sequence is TGCGCCAGCAGCTTGAGAGGAGGATCCGGGAAAGACTATGGCTACACCTTC. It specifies CASSLRGGSGKDYGYTF.

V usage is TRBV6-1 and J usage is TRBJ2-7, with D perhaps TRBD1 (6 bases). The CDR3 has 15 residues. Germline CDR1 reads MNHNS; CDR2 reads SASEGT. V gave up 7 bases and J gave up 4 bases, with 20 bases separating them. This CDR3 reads CASNEAQGAPYEQYF. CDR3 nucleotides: TGTGCCAGCAACGAGGCACAGGGAGCCCCTTACGAGCAGTACTTC.

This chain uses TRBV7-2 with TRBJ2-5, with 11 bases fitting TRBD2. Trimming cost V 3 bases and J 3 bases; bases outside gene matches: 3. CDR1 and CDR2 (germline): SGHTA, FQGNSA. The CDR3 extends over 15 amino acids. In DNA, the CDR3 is TGTGCCAGCAGCTTCGAGGGACTAGCGGAAGAGACCCAGTACTTC. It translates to CASSFEGLAEETQYF. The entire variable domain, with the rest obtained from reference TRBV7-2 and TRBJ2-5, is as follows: GAGVSQSPSNKVTEKGKDVELRCDPISGHTALYWYRQSLGQGLEFLIYFQGNSAPDKSGLPSDRFSAERTGGSVSTLTIQRTQQEDSAVYLCASSFEGLAEETQYFGPGTRLLVL.

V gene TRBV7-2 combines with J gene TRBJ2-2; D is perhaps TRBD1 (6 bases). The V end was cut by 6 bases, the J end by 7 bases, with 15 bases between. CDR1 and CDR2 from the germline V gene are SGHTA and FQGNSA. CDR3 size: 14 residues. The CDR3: CASRGEQGIGELFF. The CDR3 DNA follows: TGTGCCAGCAGGGGTGAACAGGGAATCGGGGAGCTGTTTTTT. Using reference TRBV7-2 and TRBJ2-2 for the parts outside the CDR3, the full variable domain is GAGVSQSPSNKVTEKGKDVELRCDPISGHTALYWYRQSLGQGLEFLIYFQGNSAPDKSGLPSDRFSAERTGGSVSTLTIQRTQQEDSAVYLCASRGEQGIGELFFGEGSRLTVL.

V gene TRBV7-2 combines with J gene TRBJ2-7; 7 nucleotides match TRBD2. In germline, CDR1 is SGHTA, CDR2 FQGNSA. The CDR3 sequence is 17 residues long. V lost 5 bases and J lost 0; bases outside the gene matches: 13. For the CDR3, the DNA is TGTGCCAGCAGCCTCTCCGGAGCTAGCGGAGACTCCTACGAGCAGTACTTC. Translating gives CASSLSGASGDSYEQYF.

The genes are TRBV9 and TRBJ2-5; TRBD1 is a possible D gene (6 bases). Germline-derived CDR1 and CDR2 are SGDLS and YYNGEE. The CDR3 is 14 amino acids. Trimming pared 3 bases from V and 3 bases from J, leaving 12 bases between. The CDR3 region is CASSAGQIEETQYF. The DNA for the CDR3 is TGTGCCAGCAGCGCTGGACAGATCGAAGAGACCCAGTACTTC.

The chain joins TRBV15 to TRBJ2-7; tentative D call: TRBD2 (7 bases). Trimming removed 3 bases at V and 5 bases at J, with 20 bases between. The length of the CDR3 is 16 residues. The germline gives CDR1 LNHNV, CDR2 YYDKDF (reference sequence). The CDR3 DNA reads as TGTGCCACCAGCAGGGGGGGGGCGGGAGTACGAAACGAGCAGTACTTC. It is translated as CATSRGGAGVRNEQYF.

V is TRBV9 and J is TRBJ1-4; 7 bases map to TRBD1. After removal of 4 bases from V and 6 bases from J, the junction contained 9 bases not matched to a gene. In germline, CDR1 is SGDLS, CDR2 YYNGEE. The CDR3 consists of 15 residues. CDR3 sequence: CASSKPGGTDEKLFF. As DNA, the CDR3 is TGTGCCAGCAGCAAACCCGGCGGGACAGATGAAAAACTGTTTTTT.

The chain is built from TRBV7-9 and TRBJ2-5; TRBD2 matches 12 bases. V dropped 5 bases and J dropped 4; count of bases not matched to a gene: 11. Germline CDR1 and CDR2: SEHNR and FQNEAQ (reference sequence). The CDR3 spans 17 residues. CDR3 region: CASSPRFLAGGPETQYF. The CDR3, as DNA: TGTGCCAGCAGCCCAAGGTTCCTAGCGGGAGGGCCAGAGACCCAGTACTTC. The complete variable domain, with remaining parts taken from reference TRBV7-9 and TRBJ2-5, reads DTGVSQNPRHKITKRGQNVTFRCDPISEHNRLYWYRQTLGQGPEFLTYFQNEAQLEKSRLLSDRFSAERPKGSFSTLEIQRTEQGDSAMYLCASSPRFLAGGPETQYFGPGTRLLVL.

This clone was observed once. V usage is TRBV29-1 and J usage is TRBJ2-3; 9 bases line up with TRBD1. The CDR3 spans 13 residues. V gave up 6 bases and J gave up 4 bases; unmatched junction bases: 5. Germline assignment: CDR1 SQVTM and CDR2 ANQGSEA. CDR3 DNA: TGCAGCGTAATCCGACAGGGGGCAGATACGCAGTATTTT. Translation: CSVIRQGADTQYF.